This TCR beta chain was sequenced for a study of vaccination effects on CD4 cells after COVID-19. Sequencing was performed with immunoSEQ multiplex PCR; in TCRdb, only in-frame clones are kept and a portion is missing. The data show 25,000 to 30,000 clones, with 74% seen just once and about 14% held by the top ten. Ahead of sequencing, the ViraFEST assay grew antigen-specific CD4+ T cells using viral peptide pools. Once cultured for approximately ten days, the cells underwent separation to obtain CD4+ T cells. Participants got two doses of BNT162b2 or mRNA-1273 vaccine. It was with 10 IU/ml IL-2 and 9.5 to 10 ug/ml peptides that some 2 million PBMC per well were cultured. At days 3 and 7, half of the medium was exchanged for IL-2 medium. Of note for this clone: Its antigen is unknown.

Study observations and caveats: Only 1 of 255 vaccine-induced clones from healthy vaccinees cross-reacted with common cold coronaviruses.

The CDR3 has 15 amino acids. Germline CDR1 is SGDLS and CDR2 is YYNGEE. The junction had 13 bases not matched to a gene; V was cut back by 3 bases and J by 9 bases. The V gene is TRBV9, the J gene TRBJ2-3; 7 bases are a match to TRBD2. The sequencing here drew on CD4+ T cells from PBMCs cultured with HCoV-229E spike peptides, taken after COVID-19 vaccination. This receptor was obtained from a human donor who received a COVID-19 vaccine. CDR3 residues: CASSGVAGAGGTQYF. CDR3 DNA: TGTGCCAGCAGCGGAGTAGCGGGCGCTGGGGGGACGCAGTATTTT.